These 15 T cell receptor beta chains came from one sample sequenced in a study of technical replicates of blood from a handful of donors (dated by TCRdb to between 2016 and 2019). The library was produced with the immunoSEQ multiplex PCR assay. The table was pulled from immuneACCESS by TCRdb, which kept in-frame rearrangements only. Such tables lose some clones; where checked, under half of the loss comes from unresolved V genes, and the rest has no known cause. This sample has roughly 70,000 clones in its table, and 85% to 95% of those were observed once. In total, the top ten clones hold 4.7% of the sample. The sequenced sample consisted of PBMCs. Receptors were obtained from a human donor in good health. Some clones in this sample may be carry-over from other donors' samples.

The chain recombines TRBV7-8 with TRBJ1-5; D gene uncertain. CDR3 length: 14 amino acids. Germline V CDR1 and CDR2: SGHVS, FQNEAQ. Trimming stripped 6 bases from V and 5 bases from J, with 14 bases between. CDR3 protein: CASSDGIGDQPQHF. The CDR3 nucleotides are TGTGCCAGCAGTGACGGGATCGGCGATCAGCCCCAGCATTTT. Drawing the rest from reference TRBV7-8 and TRBJ1-5, the complete variable domain is GAGVSQSPRYKVAKRGQDVALRCDPISGHVSLFWYQQALGQGPEFLTYFQNEAQLDKSGLPSDRFFAERPEGSVSTLKIQRTQQEDSAVYLCASSDGIGDQPQHFGDGTRLSIL.

The chain employs TRBV7-2 and TRBJ2-4; D perhaps matches TRBD2 (6 bases). The CDR3 is made up of 16 amino acids. In germline, CDR1 is SGHTA, CDR2 FQGNSA. V was trimmed by 3 bases and J by 5 bases, leaving 17 bases between them. The DNA for the CDR3 is TGTGCCAGCAGCTTTAACCCCTCTGGAGGGCAAAACATTCAGTACTTC. It encodes CASSFNPSGGQNIQYF.

The rearrangement joins TRBV6-1 to TRBJ2-3; 7 positions agree with TRBD1. CDR1 MNHNS and CDR2 SASEGT come from the germline V gene. V was clipped by 5 bases and J by 6 bases; unmatched bases: 5. This CDR3 has 13 residues. Here the CDR3 DNA reads TGTGCCAGCAGTACGGGACAGACCGATACGCAGTATTTT. Protein product: CASSTGQTDTQYF.

The chain uses TRBV19 and TRBJ2-1, with 8 bases aligning to TRBD2. The CDR3 consists of 15 residues. V lost 6 bases, J lost 6 bases, and 10 bases stayed unmatched. Germline assignment: CDR1 LNHDA and CDR2 SQIVND (reference sequence). Here the CDR3 DNA reads TGTGCCAGTAGGTCCGGGACTAGGGTAGGCAATGAGCAGTTCTTC. It is translated as CASRSGTRVGNEQFF.

A single count supports this clone. This chain connects TRBV28 to TRBJ1-2, with 9 bases that match TRBD1. This CDR3 region has 12 residues. The germline CDR1 and CDR2 sequences are MDHEN and SYDVKM. V trimming: 11 bases; J trimming: 2 bases; junction bases outside the gene matches: 3. DNA of the CDR3: TGTGCCGGCGGACAGGGGAACTATGGCTACACCTTC. Translating it yields CAGGQGNYGYTF.

The genes are TRBV4-3 and TRBJ2-1; D might be TRBD1 (6 bases). The CDR3 runs to 13 residues. Trimming took 0 bases from V and 8 from J, leaving 8 bases between them. Per germline, CDR1 LGHNA and CDR2 YSLEER. CDR3 in amino acids: CASSQDKGDEQFF. CDR3 nucleotide sequence: TGCGCCAGCAGCCAAGATAAGGGGGATGAGCAGTTCTTC.

This chain joins TRBV7-2 and TRBJ2-3; 9 bases match TRBD2. V gave up 4 bases and J gave up 1 base; unmatched junction bases: 6. Germline lookup yields CDR1 SGHTA and CDR2 FQGNSA. CDR3 length equals 16 residues. In nucleotides, the CDR3 is TGTGCCAGCAGCTCCGTAGCGGGGGCGGGCACAGATACGCAGTATTTT. The encoded protein is CASSSVAGAGTDTQYF.

The chain is built from TRBV5-6 and TRBJ1-1, with 7 bases lining up with TRBD1. Germline V CDR1 and CDR2: SGHDT, YYEEEE. J was trimmed by 1 base and V by 3 bases; bases with no gene match: 9. The CDR3 extends over 16 amino acids. The CDR3 DNA is TGTGCCAGCAGCTGGGGGGACAGAAGGGCGAACACTGAAGCTTTCTTT. Amino acid sequence: CASSWGDRRANTEAFF.

The chain has TRBV18 and TRBJ2-1; 7 bases align to TRBD1. The germline V gene has CDR1 KGHSH and CDR2 LQKENI. Trimming at V came to 2 bases and at J to 6 bases, leaving 10 bases not matched to a gene. CDR3 length: 16 residues. The CDR3 reads CASSPMGTVKANEQFF. CDR3 nucleotide sequence: TGTGCCAGCTCACCAATGGGGACAGTGAAAGCCAATGAGCAGTTCTTC.

V gene TRBV5-1 combines with J gene TRBJ2-1, with TRBD2 identical over 10 bases. Unmatched junction bases numbered 9, after V lost 3 bases and J lost 0 bases. The germline V gene encodes CDR1 SGHRS and CDR2 YFSETQ. The CDR3 is 18 amino acids. CDR3 coding DNA: TGCGCCAGCAGCTCCACGACTAGCGGGTCCTACTCCTACAATGAGCAGTTCTTC. Its protein is CASSSTTSGSYSYNEQFF.

The V call is TRBV6-4, the J call TRBJ2-3; 9 bases align to TRBD2. CDR3 length: 16 amino acids. Per germline, CDR1 MRHNA and CDR2 SNTAGT. Trimming took 3 bases from V and 0 from J; bases not matched to a gene: 4. DNA of the CDR3: TGTGCCAGCAGTGAAGGTAGCGGGGGTAGCACAGATACGCAGTATTTT. As protein: CASSEGSGGSTDTQYF.

The chain employs TRBV7-9 and TRBJ2-5; the match to TRBD2 covers 12 bases. This CDR3 is 15 amino acids long. The J segment lost 2 bases and the V segment lost 5 bases, leaving 3 bases of the junction unmatched. Germline CDR1 reads SEHNR; CDR2 reads FQNEAQ (reference sequence). The CDR3 DNA reads TGTGCCAGCAGCACACTAGCGGGAGGACAAGAGACCCAGTACTTC. It encodes CASSTLAGGQETQYF.

V and J are TRBV28 and TRBJ2-6, with D possibly TRBD2 on 5 matching bases. The CDR3 loop spans 15 amino acids. Trimming took off 7 bases at V and 9 bases at J, with 19 bases between the two ends. CDR1 is MDHEN, CDR2 SYDVKM, per germline. The CDR3 region has the DNA TGTGCCAGCACCCTGGGAGTAGCTAATGGCAACGTCCTGACTTTC. Its translation is CASTLGVANGNVLTF.

The chain joins TRBV6-1 to TRBJ1-5; no clear D. The CDR3 has 15 residues. V was clipped by 1 base and J by 3 bases, with 10 bases between them. Per germline, CDR1 MNHNS and CDR2 SASEGT. CDR3 nucleotides: TGTGCCAGCAGTGAAGTTTCAGGCCCCAATCAGCCCCAGCATTTT. As protein: CASSEVSGPNQPQHF.

The rearrangement uses TRBV7-9 and TRBJ1-1, with TRBD1 identical over 7 bases. Germline V gives CDR1 SEHNR, CDR2 FQNEAQ (reference sequence). The ends lost 1 base at V and 5 bases at J; junction bases unmatched: 4. The CDR3 has 14 amino acids. CDR3 DNA: TGTGCCAGCAGCTTAGGGTACAGGGGAACTGAAGCTTTCTTT. This translates into CASSLGYRGTEAFF.